Listed below are T cell receptor beta chains from one sample, sequenced in a study of T cell repertoires in cytomegalovirus infection. Using its own MiXCR run on the reads, TCRdb lists one record per CDR3 protein. The repertoire holds 150,000 to 200,000 distinct CDR3 sequences, with 13% to 15% as singletons. Sequenced input: PBMCs. The origin of the receptors is a human donor in good health (CMV status not recorded). Some clones in this sample may be carry-over from other donors' samples. Both conserved end residues are part of each CDR3. Fields, in order: clone size, J gene, V gene, D gene, CDR3 DNA, CDR3 protein. A D gene is named only where the DNA matches it firmly. Clone size is given for some rows only: seen once, a few or many times, or a class if the clone is expanded.

abundance: .
j_gene: TRBJ2-7
v_gene: TRBV20-1
d_gene: TRBD1
CDR3nt: TGCAGTGCTAGAGATCGAGGGGGCCTTTCCCCTTACGAGCAGTACTTC
CDR3aa: CSARDRGGLSPYEQYF

abundance: few
j_gene: TRBJ1-4
v_gene: TRBV28
d_gene: TRBD1
CDR3nt: TGTGCCAGCAACCCAATACAGGGACAGGCGGAAAAACTGTTTTTT
CDR3aa: CASNPIQGQAEKLFF

abundance: many
j_gene: TRBJ1-3
v_gene: TRBV7-2
d_gene: TRBD1
CDR3nt: TGTGCCAGCAGCTTAGTTGGAGGGACAGCCATATCTGGAAACACCATATATTTT
CDR3aa: CASSLVGGTAISGNTIYF

abundance: .
j_gene: TRBJ2-1
v_gene: TRBV27
d_gene: .
CDR3nt: TGTGCCAGCAGTTTAGAATCTCTTGGGTACAATGAGCAGTTCTTC
CDR3aa: CASSLESLGYNEQFF

abundance: few
j_gene: TRBJ1-4
v_gene: TRBV18
d_gene: .
CDR3nt: TGTGCCAGCTCACCCCAGGGAGGAAATGAAAAACTGTTTTTT
CDR3aa: CASSPQGGNEKLFF

abundance: many
j_gene: TRBJ2-7
v_gene: TRBV28
d_gene: .
CDR3nt: TGTGCCAGCAGTTTATGGTCGGCCCACGAGCAGTACTTC
CDR3aa: CASSLWSAHEQYF

abundance: many
j_gene: TRBJ2-2
v_gene: TRBV6-5
d_gene: .
CDR3nt: TGTGCCAGCAGTTACGGTCTTAACACCGGGGAGCTGTTTTTT
CDR3aa: CASSYGLNTGELFF

abundance: .
j_gene: TRBJ2-7
v_gene: TRBV25-1
d_gene: .
CDR3nt: TGTGCCAGCAGTGAGAGTGGCCGGGGATCCTACGAGCAGTACTTC
CDR3aa: CASSESGRGSYEQYF

abundance: many
j_gene: TRBJ1-6
v_gene: TRBV7-3
d_gene: .
CDR3nt: TGTGCCAGCAGCTACGACAGAAATTCACCCCTCCACTTT
CDR3aa: CASSYDRNSPLHF

abundance: .
j_gene: TRBJ2-3
v_gene: TRBV7-8
d_gene: TRBD2
CDR3nt: TGTGCCAGCAGCTTAGGGATTCTCTACGGGAGGTCAGATACGCAGTATTTT
CDR3aa: CASSLGILYGRSDTQYF

abundance: few
j_gene: TRBJ2-1
v_gene: TRBV20-1
d_gene: .
CDR3nt: TGCAGTGCTAGGATGGAGGGCACTTTCTACAATGAGCAGTTCTTC
CDR3aa: CSARMEGTFYNEQFF

abundance: .
j_gene: TRBJ1-2
v_gene: TRBV15
d_gene: .
CDR3nt: TGTGCCACCAGCCCTCACAGGGCGGATGGGGATGGCTACACCTTC
CDR3aa: CATSPHRADGDGYTF

abundance: many
j_gene: TRBJ1-1
v_gene: TRBV7-2
d_gene: .
CDR3nt: TGTGCCAGCAGGCCGTACGTTCAGGACACTGAAGCTTTCTTT
CDR3aa: CASRPYVQDTEAFF

abundance: .
j_gene: TRBJ1-2
v_gene: TRBV28
d_gene: TRBD1
CDR3nt: TGTGCCAGCAGTTTCTTGGGACAGCTTTTGCGGATGGACGGCTACACCTTC
CDR3aa: CASSFLGQLLRMDGYTF

abundance: few
j_gene: TRBJ2-1
v_gene: TRBV24-1
d_gene: .
CDR3nt: TGTGCCACCAGTGGTCCTCAGGGCTTTGAGCAGTTCTTC
CDR3aa: CATSGPQGFEQFF

abundance: .
j_gene: TRBJ2-3
v_gene: TRBV10-3
d_gene: .
CDR3nt: TGTGCCATCAGTGAAAAGGGTTCAGATACGCAGTATTTT
CDR3aa: CAISEKGSDTQYF

abundance: .
j_gene: TRBJ2-3
v_gene: TRBV29-1
d_gene: .
CDR3nt: TGCAGCGTTGAAGATGGGCACGGGTTTGGCACAGATACGCAGTATTTT
CDR3aa: CSVEDGHGFGTDTQYF

abundance: many
j_gene: TRBJ1-1
v_gene: TRBV7-6
d_gene: .
CDR3nt: TGTGCCAGCAGCTTAGCTATATCGACAGTCGGCGGCACTGAAGCTTTCTTT
CDR3aa: CASSLAISTVGGTEAFF

abundance: few
j_gene: TRBJ2-2
v_gene: TRBV7-7
d_gene: .
CDR3nt: TGTGCCAGCAGCCAACAGGGATGGGACGGGGAGCTGTTTTTT
CDR3aa: CASSQQGWDGELFF

abundance: .
j_gene: TRBJ2-3
v_gene: TRBV29-1
d_gene: .
CDR3nt: TGCAGCGTTGTTCCACTCGATACGCAGTATTTT
CDR3aa: CSVVPLDTQYF

abundance: .
j_gene: TRBJ2-2
v_gene: TRBV7-3
d_gene: TRBD1
CDR3nt: TGTGCCAGCAGCTTACGCCGGGCAGGGGGCTTGAACACCGGGGAGCTGTTTTTT
CDR3aa: CASSLRRAGGLNTGELFF

abundance: many
j_gene: TRBJ1-5
v_gene: TRBV7-2
d_gene: TRBD1
CDR3nt: TGTGCCAGCAGCCTGACAGGGACCAGCCAGCCCCAGCATTTT
CDR3aa: CASSLTGTSQPQHF

abundance: .
j_gene: TRBJ2-2
v_gene: TRBV3-1
d_gene: .
CDR3nt: TGTGCCAGCAGCCAATTTACCGGAAACACCGGGGAGCTGTTTTTT
CDR3aa: CASSQFTGNTGELFF

abundance: few
j_gene: TRBJ2-7
v_gene: TRBV11-2
d_gene: .
CDR3nt: TGTGCCAGCAGCTTCTGGACTTCCCCAACCTACGAGCAGTACTTC
CDR3aa: CASSFWTSPTYEQYF

abundance: .
j_gene: TRBJ2-5
v_gene: TRBV29-1
d_gene: .
CDR3nt: TGCAGCGTTGCGCAGTGGATATTTCAAGAGACCCAGTACTTC
CDR3aa: CSVAQWIFQETQYF

abundance: many
j_gene: TRBJ2-4
v_gene: TRBV20-1
d_gene: TRBD1
CDR3nt: TGCAGTGCTAGTCTGGGACAGGCTCAAAACATTCAGTACTTC
CDR3aa: CSASLGQAQNIQYF

abundance: many
j_gene: TRBJ2-7
v_gene: TRBV4-1
d_gene: TRBD2
CDR3nt: TGCGCCAGCAGCCAAGTCGGGACTAGCGGGAGTCCCTACGAGCAGTACTTC
CDR3aa: CASSQVGTSGSPYEQYF

abundance: few
j_gene: TRBJ2-6
v_gene: TRBV5-1
d_gene: TRBD1
CDR3nt: TGCGCCAGCAGCTCACAGGGGTCTGGGGCCAACGTCCTGACTTTC
CDR3aa: CASSSQGSGANVLTF

abundance: many
j_gene: TRBJ2-7
v_gene: TRBV27
d_gene: TRBD1
CDR3nt: TGTGCCAGCGCAACCGGGACAGGGGTTCTCGAGCAGTACTTC
CDR3aa: CASATGTGVLEQYF

abundance: .
j_gene: TRBJ1-6
v_gene: TRBV9
d_gene: .
CDR3nt: TGTGCCAGCAGCGTAGGGCAGGGAGAATCACCCCTCCACTTT
CDR3aa: CASSVGQGESPLHF

abundance: .
j_gene: TRBJ2-7
v_gene: TRBV6-1
d_gene: .
CDR3nt: TGTGCCAGCGGATCGGTCCGGATTGGCGAGCAGTACTTC
CDR3aa: CASGSVRIGEQYF

abundance: .
j_gene: TRBJ1-3
v_gene: TRBV3-1
d_gene: .
CDR3nt: TGTGCCAGCAGCCGACGAGACTCTGGAAACACCATATATTTT
CDR3aa: CASSRRDSGNTIYF

abundance: many
j_gene: TRBJ1-5
v_gene: TRBV7-2
d_gene: .
CDR3nt: TGTGCCAGCAGCTTAGTTCGGGGAAGCAATCAGCCCCAGCATTTT
CDR3aa: CASSLVRGSNQPQHF

abundance: many
j_gene: TRBJ1-1
v_gene: TRBV7-2
d_gene: .
CDR3nt: TGTGCCAGCAGCTTCGCGGCCATGGGGGGGCGCGAAGCTTTCTTT
CDR3aa: CASSFAAMGGREAFF

abundance: .
j_gene: TRBJ2-7
v_gene: TRBV6-5
d_gene: TRBD2
CDR3nt: TGTGCCAGCAGTGCGAGCGGGACCCTCTACGAGCAGTACTTC
CDR3aa: CASSASGTLYEQYF

abundance: .
j_gene: TRBJ2-7
v_gene: TRBV28
d_gene: .
CDR3nt: TGTGCCAGCAGTTTAGTCACCGGGCCCTCCTACGAGCAGTACTTC
CDR3aa: CASSLVTGPSYEQYF

abundance: many
j_gene: TRBJ1-2
v_gene: TRBV7-2
d_gene: .
CDR3nt: TGTGCCAGCAGCGAAAGTGGAGGAGGGCAGGGCTATGGCTACACCTTC
CDR3aa: CASSESGGGQGYGYTF

abundance: many
j_gene: TRBJ2-7
v_gene: TRBV7-2
d_gene: .
CDR3nt: TGTGCCAGCAGCTTAGTAGGTAGCGGAGTCTCCTACGAGCAGTACTTC
CDR3aa: CASSLVGSGVSYEQYF

abundance: many
j_gene: TRBJ1-2
v_gene: TRBV7-2
d_gene: TRBD1
CDR3nt: TGTGCCAGCAGCTCAGTAGGGACAGGGACGTATGGCTACACCTTC
CDR3aa: CASSSVGTGTYGYTF

abundance: few
j_gene: TRBJ2-5
v_gene: TRBV5-1
d_gene: .
CDR3nt: TGCGCCAGCAGCCCCCACCGGGACCCAGGGGAAGAGACCCAGTACTTC
CDR3aa: CASSPHRDPGEETQYF

abundance: .
j_gene: TRBJ1-6
v_gene: TRBV9
d_gene: TRBD1
CDR3nt: TGTGCCAGCAGCGTAGGCCGGGTGCAGGGGGACAATTCACCCCTCCACTTT
CDR3aa: CASSVGRVQGDNSPLHF

abundance: .
j_gene: TRBJ1-2
v_gene: TRBV7-2
d_gene: TRBD1
CDR3nt: TGTGCCAGCAGCTCCGGGACAGGGATCTATGGCTACACCTTC
CDR3aa: CASSSGTGIYGYTF

abundance: .
j_gene: TRBJ1-1
v_gene: TRBV20-1
d_gene: .
CDR3nt: TGCAGTGCTAGCGGGTGGGGCACTGAAGCTTTCTTT
CDR3aa: CSASGWGTEAFF

abundance: many
j_gene: TRBJ1-4
v_gene: TRBV7-8
d_gene: .
CDR3nt: TGTGCCAGCAGCTTACAAGGTGGAGCTAATGAAAAACTGTTTTTT
CDR3aa: CASSLQGGANEKLFF

abundance: many
j_gene: TRBJ2-7
v_gene: TRBV6-1
d_gene: TRBD2
CDR3nt: TGTGCCATCTCCCTACGGGGGGGGAGCTACGAGCAGTACTTC
CDR3aa: CAISLRGGSYEQYF

abundance: few
j_gene: TRBJ2-1
v_gene: TRBV14
d_gene: TRBD1
CDR3nt: TGTGCCAGCGGCTACAGGGGGAATGAGCAGTTCTTC
CDR3aa: CASGYRGNEQFF

abundance: many
j_gene: TRBJ2-7
v_gene: TRBV7-9
d_gene: .
CDR3nt: TGTGCCAGCAGCCCGACAGTGGGCTACGAGCAGTACTTC
CDR3aa: CASSPTVGYEQYF

abundance: many
j_gene: TRBJ1-5
v_gene: TRBV6-1
d_gene: .
CDR3nt: TGTGCCAGCAGTCACAAACAGGGTAGCAATCAGCCCCAGCATTTT
CDR3aa: CASSHKQGSNQPQHF

abundance: many
j_gene: TRBJ1-1
v_gene: TRBV29-1
d_gene: .
CDR3nt: TGCAGCGCTAACCAGGGAGTGAACACTGAAGCTTTCTTT
CDR3aa: CSANQGVNTEAFF

abundance: few
j_gene: TRBJ1-2
v_gene: TRBV28
d_gene: .
CDR3nt: TGTGCCAGCAGTGGTGGGGAGCTCTATGGCTACACCTTC
CDR3aa: CASSGGELYGYTF

abundance: many
j_gene: TRBJ1-1
v_gene: TRBV19
d_gene: .
CDR3nt: TGTGCCAGTAGTATCCGGGGGACGATTGACACTGAAGCTTTCTTT
CDR3aa: CASSIRGTIDTEAFF

abundance: few
j_gene: TRBJ2-7
v_gene: TRBV2
d_gene: .
CDR3nt: TGTGCCAGCAGTGAAAAGGAACGGACTCCCTCCTACGAGCAGTACTTC
CDR3aa: CASSEKERTPSYEQYF

abundance: many
j_gene: TRBJ2-1
v_gene: TRBV6-2/TRBV6-3
d_gene: TRBD2
CDR3nt: TGTGCCAGCAGTTACTCGTTGAGCGGGAACTACAATGAGCAGTTCTTC
CDR3aa: CASSYSLSGNYNEQFF

abundance: .
j_gene: TRBJ2-5
v_gene: TRBV10-3
d_gene: .
CDR3nt: TGTGCCATCAGTGAGGAACCTGGAGAGACCCAGTACTTC
CDR3aa: CAISEEPGETQYF

abundance: .
j_gene: TRBJ1-1
v_gene: TRBV6-2/TRBV6-3
d_gene: .
CDR3nt: TGTGCCAGCAGTTACTCGAAAGGGATGAACACTGAAGCTTTCTTT
CDR3aa: CASSYSKGMNTEAFF